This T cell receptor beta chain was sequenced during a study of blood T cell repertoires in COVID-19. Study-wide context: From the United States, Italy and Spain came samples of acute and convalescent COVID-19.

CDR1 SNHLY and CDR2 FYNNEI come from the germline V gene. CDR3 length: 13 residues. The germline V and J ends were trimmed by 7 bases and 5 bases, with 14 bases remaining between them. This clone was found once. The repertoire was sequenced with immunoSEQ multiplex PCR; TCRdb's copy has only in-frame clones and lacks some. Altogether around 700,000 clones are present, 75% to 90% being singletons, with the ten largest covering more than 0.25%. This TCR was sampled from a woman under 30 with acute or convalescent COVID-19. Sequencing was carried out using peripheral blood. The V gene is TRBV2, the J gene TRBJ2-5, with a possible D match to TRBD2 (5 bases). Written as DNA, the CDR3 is TGTGCCAGCACCGGGGTAGATGGGGAGACCCAGTACTTC. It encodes CASTGVDGETQYF.